The 27 T cell receptor beta chains reported below all come from one sample, sequenced in a study of cytomegalovirus exposure and HLA in healthy donors. 60 Vbeta and 13 Jbeta primers were used in PCR. Some clones are missing from TCRdb's copy, which holds only in-frame ones; the method was immunoSEQ multiplex PCR. The sample has 110,000 to 150,000 clones; over 75% are singletons. The sequenced sample was PBMCs. These receptor sequences come from a female donor in good health and CMV-seronegative.

V usage is TRBV2 and J usage is TRBJ1-5, with 7 bases fitting TRBD1. The length of the CDR3 is 15 residues. Germline-derived CDR1 and CDR2 are SNHLY and FYNNEI. V dropped 7 bases and J dropped 9; count of bases not matched to a gene: 15. CDR3: CASNSLQGPVGPQHF. The CDR3, as DNA: TGTGCCAGCAATTCTTTACAGGGGCCCGTAGGGCCCCAGCATTTT.

This clone has just one count. The V call is TRBV11-2, the J call TRBJ1-2; TRBD1 might be the D (5 bases). The germline V gene has CDR1 SGHAT and CDR2 FQNNGV. The germline V and J ends were trimmed by 4 bases and 0 bases, with 18 bases remaining between them. The CDR3 has 17 amino acids. The CDR3, as DNA: TGTGCCAGCAGCTCCTACGACCAGGGAAAGACTAACTATGGCTACACCTTC. Protein product: CASSSYDQGKTNYGYTF.

V usage is TRBV7-9 and J usage is TRBJ2-7, with D tentatively TRBD2 (5 bases). With 5 bases removed from V and 6 bases from J, the gap between germline ends came to 17 bases. The germline gives CDR1 SEHNR, CDR2 FQNEAQ (reference sequence). The CDR3 extends over 14 amino acids. CDR3 loop: CASSTSLSEGEQYF. The CDR3 coding sequence is TGTGCCAGCAGCACTTCCTTAAGTGAGGGCGAGCAGTACTTC.

The chain employs TRBV4-1 and TRBJ2-7; 9 nucleotides align to TRBD2. This CDR3 has 15 residues. Trimming removed 3 bases from V and 5 bases from J; junction bases left unmatched: 8. The V gene's germline CDR1 is MGHRA and CDR2 YSYEKL. The CDR3 sequence: CASSQMGLAYDEQYF. The CDR3 bases are TGCGCCAGCAGCCAGATGGGACTAGCTTACGACGAGCAGTACTTC.

This clone was detected only once. The chain links TRBV9 to TRBJ2-7; 13 bases map to TRBD2. The germline V gene encodes CDR1 SGDLS and CDR2 YYNGEE. V was clipped by 4 bases and J by 4 bases; unmatched bases: 2. This CDR3 region has 14 residues. CDR3 loop: CASSSGLAGYEQYF. CDR3 DNA sequence: TGTGCCAGCAGCTCGGGACTAGCGGGGTACGAGCAGTACTTC.

J is TRBJ1-5 and V is TRBV28; TRBD1 aligns across 8 bases. V gave up 6 bases and J gave up 5 bases; unmatched junction bases: 12. Germline CDR1 reads MDHEN; CDR2 reads SYDVKM. This CDR3 is built from 16 residues. CDR3 nucleotides: TGTGCCAGCAGGGACAGGGTATTTCCCCATGATCAGCCCCAGCATTTT. Residues: CASRDRVFPHDQPQHF.

This clone has a handful of counts. This rearrangement joins TRBV10-2 to TRBJ2-6; D possibly corresponds to TRBD2 (6 bases). Trimming removed 7 bases from V and 3 bases from J, with 7 bases in between. Germline CDR1 WSHSY, CDR2 SAAADI. The CDR3 covers 13 residues. The CDR3 loop is CASTGDGANVLTF. The CDR3, as DNA: TGCGCCAGCACGGGGGATGGGGCCAACGTCCTGACTTTC.

J is TRBJ2-7 and V is TRBV19; D unclear. Germline-derived CDR1 and CDR2 are LNHDA and SQIVND (reference sequence). The CDR3 length is 13 residues. V lost 3 bases and J lost 4, with 10 bases in between. CDR3: CASSIVSGYEQYF. CDR3 DNA sequence: TGTGCCAGTAGTATTGTTTCGGGTTACGAGCAGTACTTC.

The genes are TRBV6-1 and TRBJ2-5, with 11 bases lining up with TRBD2. J was trimmed by 5 bases and V by 2 bases; bases with no gene match: 10. The CDR3 extends over 17 amino acids. The germline V gene has CDR1 MNHNS and CDR2 SASEGT. The CDR3 protein is CASSELIAGGPTETQYF. The CDR3 DNA follows: TGTGCCAGCAGTGAACTTATAGCGGGAGGGCCAACTGAGACCCAGTACTTC.

The rearrangement uses TRBV30 and TRBJ1-2; D not resolved. Trimming shortened V by 2 bases and J by 4 bases, and 14 bases separated the two germline ends. Germline V CDR1 and CDR2: GTSNPN, SVGIG (reference sequence). The CDR3 consists of 14 residues. The CDR3 DNA sequence: TGTGCCTGGAGTCAGGAGGGAAGGGTCTATGGCTACACCTTC. Translated, it gives CAWSQEGRVYGYTF.

The chain couples TRBV9 to TRBJ2-1; TRBD2 agrees at 9 bases. This CDR3 has 14 residues. The trim removed 6 bases at V and 3 bases at J, leaving 4 bases unmatched. Per germline, CDR1 SGDLS and CDR2 YYNGEE. The CDR3, as DNA: TGTGCCAGCAATAGCGGGAGATTCTACAATGAGCAGTTCTTC. Translating it yields CASNSGRFYNEQFF.

V is TRBV10-1 and J is TRBJ2-1; 11 nucleotides match TRBD2. The CDR3 length is 15 residues. Per the germline V gene, CDR1 is WNHNN and CDR2 is SYGVQD (reference sequence). V lost 10 bases to trimming and J lost 5 bases; unmatched junction nucleotides: 10. The CDR3 DNA reads as TGCGCCACCTCAACCCGGGGACTAGCGGACAATGAGCAGTTCTTC. This gives the protein CATSTRGLADNEQFF.

This chain uses TRBV5-1 with TRBJ2-7; 9 bases are a match to TRBD1. This CDR3 has 16 residues. Germline V gene lookup returns CDR1 SGHRS and CDR2 YFSETQ. The J segment lost 0 bases and the V segment lost 2 bases, leaving 6 bases of the junction unmatched. CDR3 sequence (DNA): TGCGCCAGCAGCTTATCTCCGGGACAGGGCTCCTACGAGCAGTACTTC. It translates to CASSLSPGQGSYEQYF.

The rearrangement joins TRBV10-3 to TRBJ2-7; D perhaps matches TRBD1 (6 bases). This CDR3 region has 13 residues. Trimming left V 4 bases short and J 4 bases short, with 11 bases between. Germline CDR1 ENHRY, CDR2 SYGVKD. In DNA form, the CDR3 reads TGTGCCATCAGTGGTGCAGGGGAATACGAGCAGTACTTC. Translated, it gives CAISGAGEYEQYF.

The gene calls are TRBV30 and TRBJ2-3; D is perhaps TRBD2 (6 bases). Trimming cost V 5 bases and J 0 bases, with 6 bases left between them. Per the germline V gene, CDR1 is GTSNPN and CDR2 is SVGIG (reference sequence). CDR3 size: 12 residues. The CDR3: CAWGTSTDTQYF. The CDR3 coding sequence is TGTGCCTGGGGGACTAGCACAGATACGCAGTATTTT.

The chain is built from TRBV15 and TRBJ2-5, with D possibly TRBD1 on 6 matching bases. Germline CDR1 reads LNHNV; CDR2 reads YYDKDF (reference sequence). With 1 base removed from V and 0 bases from J, the gap between germline ends came to 12 bases. This CDR3 spans 16 amino acids. In nucleotides, the CDR3 is TGTGCCACCAGCAGAGGGGGTTGGGACAACCAAGAGACCCAGTACTTC. Amino acids: CATSRGGWDNQETQYF.

The chain carries TRBV18 and TRBJ2-3; 7 bases are a match to TRBD1. J was trimmed by 12 bases and V by 0 bases; bases with no gene match: 6. Germline CDR1 is KGHSH and CDR2 is LQKENI. The CDR3 runs 13 residues. CDR3 DNA: TGTGCCAGCTCACCACCGGTGACAGGGTCCCAGTATTTT. It codes for CASSPPVTGSQYF.

This sequence joins TRBV6-5 and TRBJ2-1; D gene uncertain. Germline V gene sequence: CDR1 MNHEY, CDR2 SVGAGI. The V end lost 5 bases, the J end lost 6 bases, and 8 bases lay between the germline ends. The CDR3 length is 12 residues. In DNA, the CDR3 is TGTGCCAGCAGTACCTATCTCAATGAGCAGTTCTTC. It encodes CASSTYLNEQFF.

This clone was recorded a few times. The V call is TRBV5-1, the J call TRBJ2-5; D may be TRBD1 (5 bases). This CDR3 has 12 residues. Germline CDR1 is SGHRS and CDR2 is YFSETQ. V lost 4 bases, J lost 2 bases, and 6 bases lay in between. The CDR3 DNA reads TGCGCCAGCAGCCAGGGACAAGAGACCCAGTACTTC. Amino acids: CASSQGQETQYF. The variable domain in full, completed from reference TRBV5-1 and TRBJ2-5, reads KAGVTQTPRYLIKTRGQQVTLSCSPISGHRSVSWYQQTPGQGLQFLFEYFSETQRNKGNFPGRFSGRQFSNSRSEMNVSTLELGDSALYLCASSQGQETQYFGPGTRLLVL.

The chain couples TRBV6-1 to TRBJ2-3, with 11 bases fitting TRBD2. This CDR3 contains 15 residues. The J segment lost 3 bases and the V segment lost 5 bases, leaving 4 bases of the junction unmatched. Germline V CDR1 and CDR2: MNHNS, SASEGT. CDR3 region: CASSPWTSGTDTQYF. The DNA for the CDR3 is TGTGCCAGCAGTCCCTGGACTAGCGGGACAGATACGCAGTATTTT.

The genes are TRBV28 and TRBJ1-5; D gene ambiguous. Between the trimmed V and J ends, which lost 3 bases and 2 bases, there was a span of 14 bases. CDR3 length: 16 residues. Germline V gives CDR1 MDHEN, CDR2 SYDVKM. CDR3 loop: CASSFRIWSGNQPQHF. The CDR3 nucleotides read TGTGCCAGCAGTTTTAGAATTTGGAGTGGCAATCAGCCCCAGCATTTT.

This clone has just a few counts. The genes are TRBV29-1 and TRBJ2-5; tentatively, D is TRBD2 (5 bases). This CDR3 contains 11 residues. Looked up from germline, CDR1 is SQVTM and CDR2 is ANQGSEA. Deletions cut 6 bases from V and 5 bases from J, with 10 bases between. In DNA, the CDR3 is TGCAGCGTCCTAGCTTTTGAGACCCAGTACTTC. It translates to CSVLAFETQYF.

The chain links TRBV30 to TRBJ1-5; D gene ambiguous. Germline V gene data show CDR1 as GTSNPN and CDR2 as SVGIG (reference sequence). Trimming took 1 base from V and 4 from J, leaving 5 bases between them. The CDR3 totals 12 residues. The CDR3 DNA sequence: TGTGCCTGGAGTGGGCCGAATCAGCCCCAGCATTTT. Encoded protein: CAWSGPNQPQHF.

The DNA of the CDR3 is TGTGCCAGCGACGGAGTTGGGCCCCAGCATTTT. It yields the protein CASDGVGPQHF. The V gene is TRBV28, the J gene TRBJ1-5; D is ambiguous. The V end lost 8 bases, the J end lost 9 bases, and 11 bases lay between the germline ends. Germline V gene data show CDR1 as MDHEN and CDR2 as SYDVKM. CDR3 length: 11 amino acids.

This rearrangement joins TRBV19 to TRBJ2-6; D call uncertain. The V end was cut by 10 bases, the J end by 0 bases, with 4 bases between. The CDR3 covers 12 residues. Germline values: CDR1 LNHDA, CDR2 SQIVND (reference sequence). CDR3 sequence reads: CATSSGANVLTF. Written as DNA, the CDR3 is TGTGCCACCTCCTCTGGGGCCAACGTCCTGACTTTC. The entire variable domain, with the rest obtained from reference TRBV19 and TRBJ2-6, is as follows: DGGITQSPKYLFRKEGQNVTLSCEQNLNHDAMYWYRQDPGQGLRLIYYSQIVNDFQKGDIAEGYSVSREKKESFPLTVTSAQKNPTAFYLCATSSGANVLTFGAGSRLTVL.

In its sample, this clone was seen once. The rearrangement joins TRBV2 to TRBJ2-5; D is perhaps TRBD2 (5 bases). V shed 7 bases and J shed 1 base, with 10 bases lying between them. CDR1 is SNHLY and CDR2 is FYNNEI in the germline V gene. This CDR3 has 13 residues. The DNA for the CDR3 is TGTGCCAGCATAGGAAGCGGCCAAGAGACCCAGTACTTC. Protein: CASIGSGQETQYF.

The V call is TRBV18, the J call TRBJ2-3; D call uncertain. Germline CDR1 KGHSH, CDR2 LQKENI. The V gene lost 2 bases and the J gene lost 7 bases, with 10 bases spanning the gap. The CDR3 loop spans 13 amino acids. CDR3 protein: CASSPGQENTQYF. CDR3 nucleotides: TGTGCCAGCTCACCAGGGCAGGAAAATACGCAGTATTTT.